Shown below are 10 T cell receptor beta chains from a single sample sequenced in a study of T-cell memory formation after mild COVID-19. TCRdb itself ran the 5' RACE reads through MiXCR, one entry per CDR3 protein. The sample contains about 180,000 distinct CDR3 sequences, about a fifth of which appear only once. Specimen: PBMCs or a T cell subset sorted from them (not recorded which). The receptor set was obtained from a man aged 18-30 years who had mild COVID-19 (a few samples of this study predate the infection). Cell type and time point are not known.

This clonotype was found a few times. The V call is TRBV20-1, the J call TRBJ2-5; D is unclear. V dropped 1 base and J dropped 7 bases, with 7 bases sitting between them. CDR1 is DFQATT and CDR2 is SNEGSKA in the germline V gene (reference sequence). The CDR3 covers 11 residues. As DNA, the CDR3 is TGCAGTGCTAGAGCCCCAGGGACCCAGTACTTC. Translated: CSARAPGTQYF.

V usage is TRBV18 and J usage is TRBJ2-2; tentatively, D is TRBD2 (6 bases). The CDR3 consists of 13 residues. Trimming removed 11 bases at V and 0 bases at J, with 10 bases between. Looked up from germline, CDR1 is KGHSH and CDR2 is LQKENI. The CDR3 DNA reads TGTGCCTGGGGAGGATCGAACACCGGGGAGCTGTTTTTT. This encodes CAWGGSNTGELFF.

This clonotype was recorded a few times. The CDR3 coding sequence is TGTGCCAGCAGGGTTATAGCGGGGGGGCTTAATGAGCAGTTCTTC. Its protein product is CASRVIAGGLNEQFF. The genes are TRBV27 and TRBJ2-1; 11 bases are a match to TRBD2. Trimming cost V 6 bases and J 7 bases; bases outside gene matches: 8. CDR3 length equals 15 residues. CDR1 MNHEY and CDR2 SMNVEV come from the germline V gene (reference sequence).

This clonotype was detected a few times. The chain recombines TRBV28 with TRBJ2-1; 10 bases fit TRBD2. Germline loops: CDR1 MDHEN, CDR2 SYDVKM. Trimming at V came to 6 bases and at J to 8 bases, leaving 4 bases not matched to a gene. The CDR3 contains 13 residues. In DNA, the CDR3 is TGTGCCAGCAGGAGCGGGGGGGCGTATGAGCAGTTCTTC. This translates into CASRSGGAYEQFF.

This clonotype was seen only a few times. CDR3 amino acids: CASEAGQNSNQPQHF. Written as DNA, the CDR3 is TGTGCCAGCGAAGCGGGACAGAATAGCAATCAGCCCCAGCATTTT. This chain uses TRBV7-3 with TRBJ1-5, with 7 bases identical to TRBD1. Per the germline V gene, CDR1 is SGHTA and CDR2 is FQGTGA. The trim removed 8 bases at V and 0 bases at J, leaving 7 bases unmatched. This CDR3 has 15 amino acids.

This chain connects TRBV3-1 to TRBJ1-1; D might be TRBD1 (5 bases). The CDR3 extends over 15 amino acids. CDR1 and CDR2 (germline): LGHDT, YNNKEL (reference sequence). The ends were cut back, 5 bases at V and 0 bases at J, with 13 bases in the middle. The chain's CDR3 is CASSIHGALNTEAFF. Written as DNA, the CDR3 is TGTGCCAGCAGCATACACGGGGCCTTGAACACTGAAGCTTTCTTT.

The J gene is TRBJ2-5, the V gene TRBV20-1, with TRBD2 identical over 12 bases. CDR1 DFQATT and CDR2 SNEGSKA come from the germline V gene (reference sequence). V was clipped by 1 base and J by 1 base; unmatched bases: 1. The CDR3 covers 15 residues. CDR3 region: CSARGTSGVQETQYF. In DNA, the CDR3 is TGCAGTGCTAGAGGGACTAGCGGGGTCCAAGAGACCCAGTACTTC.

This chain connects TRBV9 to TRBJ2-3, with D perhaps TRBD2 (7 bases). Germline assignment: CDR1 SGDLS and CDR2 YYNGEE. V was cut by 3 bases and J by 6 bases, with 17 bases left in between. The CDR3 contains 15 residues. CDR3 DNA sequence: TGTGCCAGCAGCGGGATGAGGGGGGGCCTCGATACGCAGTATTTT. Its protein product is CASSGMRGGLDTQYF.

There are a few counts of this clonotype. This chain links TRBV28 with TRBJ1-1, with 10 bases lining up with TRBD1. The ends lost 4 bases at V and 7 bases at J; junction bases unmatched: 9. This CDR3 comprises 15 residues. In germline, CDR1 is MDHEN, CDR2 SYDVKM. CDR3 nucleotide sequence: TGTGCCAGCAGTTCGCCGGGACAGGGGAAAAATGAAGCTTTCTTT. It encodes CASSSPGQGKNEAFF.

V is TRBV4-2 and J is TRBJ2-1, with D possibly matching TRBD2 (5 bases). The germline gives CDR1 LGHNA, CDR2 YNFKEQ. This CDR3 comprises 14 residues. Trimming left V 0 bases short and J 6 bases short, with 9 bases between. The CDR3 region is CASSQERGSNEQFF. CDR3 nucleotides: TGTGCCAGCAGCCAAGAACGGGGAAGCAATGAGCAGTTCTTC.